The present TCR beta chain was sequenced within a study of T-cell reconstitution after alpha-beta-depleted transplantation in children. Whole-study results and caveats: Once a year had passed after transplant, T-cell counts and diversity came mostly from newly produced T cells.

Unique molecular identifiers were incorporated during preparation of the TCRbeta library. Using its own MiXCR run on the PCR reads, TCRdb lists one record per CDR3 protein. Of tens of thousands of distinct CDR3 sequences listed, around 4.7% were seen once; the top ten hold 18%. Many counts were recorded for this clonotype. The target antigen is unknown. CDR3 size: 17 residues. Trimming shortened V by 0 bases and J by 6 bases, and 17 bases separated the two germline ends. CDR1 is LGHNA and CDR2 is YSLEER in the germline V gene. The V call is TRBV4-3, the J call TRBJ1-4, with unresolved D. The clonotype was recovered from a boy younger than two who had a stem cell transplant for acute myeloid leukemia, so the T cells may come from the graft donor. This specimen was PBMCs, mostly from graft donor cells, taken 180 days after TCRalphabeta/CD19-depleted stem cell transplant. CDR3 DNA sequence: TGCGCCAGCAGCCAAGAAGTCCCACCCCTGGAGTATGAAAAACTGTTTTTT. Protein: CASSQEVPPLEYEKLFF.